What follows describes a single T cell receptor beta chain. The data were obtained in a study of blood T cell repertoires in COVID-19. Across the whole study: Specimens from acute and convalescent COVID-19 originated in the United States, Italy and Spain. From T cells, B-cell-depleted T cells, or PBMCs came the material, which was cDNA or gDNA.

CDR3 length: 15 amino acids. Looked up from germline, CDR1 is SGDLS and CDR2 is YYNGEE. The V and J ends lost 3 bases and 4 bases, in that order; junction bases with no gene match: 6. In the original processing: Quantification of nucleated cells was approximated via reference gene primer amplification. Sequenced by immunoSEQ multiplex PCR; TCRdb stores in-frame clones only, minus some. From that table come the V and J calls and clone size; the DNA was used to work out D and trimming. The sample has over 300,000 clones; roughly 85% are singletons. The origin of this receptor is a human donor in a cohort sampled during active COVID-19. The chain has TRBV9 and TRBJ2-2; 7 bases are a match to TRBD1. Specimen: peripheral blood. The DNA for the CDR3 is TGTGCCAGCAGCGCGGACAGGCGTGGCACCGGGGAGCTGTTTTTT. This codes for CASSADRRGTGELFF.